This passage covers 8 T cell receptor beta chains from one sample sequenced in a study of shared clonotypes between healthy human individuals. Assay: immunoSEQ multiplex PCR; the TCRdb copy retains only in-frame clones and omits some. Of some 1 million clones in the sample, roughly 70% were seen once. The sequencing input was memory CD4+ T cells sorted from blood. Subset given: CD45RA-negative fraction. The receptors were sampled from a man aged 18-30 years in good health.

This clone appeared once. V usage is TRBV4-3 and J usage is TRBJ2-6; 8 positions agree with TRBD1. The germline V gene encodes CDR1 LGHNA and CDR2 YSLEER. The length of the CDR3 is 18 residues. V gave up 0 bases and J gave up 0 bases; unmatched junction bases: 4. Here the CDR3 reads CASSQDRGRLSGANVLTF. The CDR3 DNA reads as TGCGCCAGCAGCCAAGACAGGGGGCGGCTCTCTGGGGCCAACGTCCTGACTTTC.

This rearrangement joins TRBV20-1 to TRBJ2-1; tentatively, D is TRBD1 or TRBD2 (7 bases each). The V and J ends lost 5 bases and 14 bases respectively, with 16 bases between them. The CDR3 is made up of 11 amino acids. CDR1 is DFQATT, CDR2 SNEGSKA, per germline (reference sequence). The CDR3 loop is CSAEAQGGKFF. CDR3 nucleotide sequence: TGCAGTGCTGAGGCCCAGGGGGGGAAGTTCTTC.

This clone was seen once. A far larger clone is one base from this, pointing to a likely read error. The chain recombines TRBV6-5 with TRBJ1-6; 9 bases agree with TRBD1. This CDR3 spans 14 amino acids. Germline assignment: CDR1 MNHEY and CDR2 SVGAGI. CDR3 amino acids: CAGRIGTGNSPLHF. The CDR3 DNA reads TGTGCCGGCAGAATCGGGACAGGGAATTCACCCCTCCACTTT.

The J gene is TRBJ1-2, the V gene TRBV6-4; D remains unclear. The ends were cut back, 2 bases at V and 7 bases at J, with 11 bases in the middle. The germline V gene encodes CDR1 MRHNA and CDR2 SNTAGT. The CDR3 extends over 13 amino acids. DNA of the CDR3: TGTGCCAGCAGTGACCCTCTTGGAGCTGGCTACACCTTC. As protein: CASSDPLGAGYTF.

The chain couples TRBV7-9 to TRBJ2-5, with D tentatively TRBD2 (5 bases). Germline values: CDR1 SEHNR, CDR2 FQNEAQ (reference sequence). This CDR3 has 14 residues. With 7 bases removed from V and 2 bases from J, the gap between germline ends came to 14 bases. CDR3 sequence reads: CASTPGGIQETQYF. The CDR3, as DNA: TGTGCCAGCACCCCAGGAGGCATACAAGAGACCCAGTACTTC.

This clone was counted only a few times. The chain couples TRBV6-6 to TRBJ1-3, with D possibly being TRBD1 (6 bases). Germline values: CDR1 MNHNY, CDR2 SVGAGI (reference sequence). The CDR3 has 15 residues. V lost 3 bases, J lost 2 bases, and 11 bases lay in between. CDR3 nucleotide sequence: TGTGCCAGCAGTTATACGGGGGCCACTGGAAACACCATATATTTT. Protein sequence: CASSYTGATGNTIYF.

This chain joins TRBV27 and TRBJ2-4; perhaps TRBD1 as D (6 bases). This CDR3 contains 12 residues. Trimming removed 8 bases at V and 2 bases at J, with 7 bases between. Germline-derived CDR1 and CDR2 are MNHEY and SMNVEV (reference sequence). CDR3 DNA sequence: TGTGCCAGCGGACAGACCAAAAACATTCAGTACTTC. This codes for CASGQTKNIQYF.

This CDR3 reads CASSGLYPSYNEQFF. Written as DNA, the CDR3 is TGTGCCAGCAGCGGACTATACCCTTCCTACAATGAGCAGTTCTTC. The rearrangement uses TRBV2 and TRBJ2-1; D is perhaps TRBD2 (6 bases). The CDR3 loop spans 15 amino acids. The germline CDR1 and CDR2 sequences are SNHLY and FYNNEI. Trimming took off 6 bases at V and 1 base at J, with 13 bases between the two ends.